The rows below give T cell receptor beta chains drawn from one sample of a study of cytomegalovirus exposure and HLA in healthy donors. Only in-frame clones appear in the TCRdb table, and some are missing; sequencing was by immunoSEQ multiplex PCR. The sample contains 200,000 to 250,000 clones, 79% of which appear only once. Sequenced input: PBMCs. Source of these receptors: a man in his fifties in good health and CMV-seronegative. Both conserved end residues are part of each CDR3. The D gene is left open where the match is weak. Clone size is given for some rows only: seen once, a few or many times, or a class if the clone is expanded.

V: TRBV19
size: NA
D: TRBD1
J: TRBJ1-5
DNA: TGTGCCAGTACTGACAGGGCTTCCCGGCCCCAGCATTTT
CDR3: CASTDRASRPQHF

V: TRBV5-6
size: NA
D: NA
J: TRBJ2-2
DNA: TGTGCCAGCAGCACCGGACCCCGAGGGGGAGACACCGGGGAGCTGTTTTTT
CDR3: CASSTGPRGGDTGELFF

V: TRBV28
size: NA
D: NA
J: TRBJ1-1
DNA: TGTGCCACCAGCCTCAAGGGGGCTGAAGCTTTCTTT
CDR3: CATSLKGAEAFF

V: TRBV28
size: NA
D: NA
J: TRBJ1-1
DNA: TGTGCCAGCCGCTCGGGAGGATCGAACACTGAAGCTTTCTTT
CDR3: CASRSGGSNTEAFF

V: TRBV30
size: few
D: TRBD1
J: TRBJ1-1
DNA: TGTGCCTGGAGTACACAGGGGTTTACTGAAGCTTTCTTT
CDR3: CAWSTQGFTEAFF

V: TRBV25-1
size: NA
D: NA
J: TRBJ2-1
DNA: TGTGCCAGCAGCTACAGAGTCTCCTACAATGAGCAGTTCTTC
CDR3: CASSYRVSYNEQFF

V: TRBV10-3
size: NA
D: TRBD1
J: TRBJ2-7
DNA: TGTGCCATCAGAGCCGGGACAGGGGCCTACGAGCAGTACTTC
CDR3: CAIRAGTGAYEQYF

V: TRBV29-1
size: NA
D: NA
J: TRBJ1-2
DNA: TGCAGCGTTGGGCGGACCGAGGGAGGGATAGGTGGCTACACCTTC
CDR3: CSVGRTEGGIGGYTF

V: TRBV4-1
size: few
D: NA
J: TRBJ2-3
DNA: TGCGCCAGCAGCCAAGAGAGGCGGCCCTCTAGCACAGATACGCAGTATTTT
CDR3: CASSQERRPSSTDTQYF

V: TRBV5-1
size: NA
D: TRBD1
J: TRBJ1-4
DNA: TGCGCCAGCAGCCCCACCGGGACAGCGGACGAAAAACTGTTTTTT
CDR3: CASSPTGTADEKLFF

V: TRBV27
size: NA
D: TRBD1
J: TRBJ2-7
DNA: TGTGCCAGCAGCCGGGACAGGGGCATCTACGAGCAGTACTTC
CDR3: CASSRDRGIYEQYF

V: TRBV5-1
size: NA
D: TRBD2
J: TRBJ2-7
DNA: TGCGCCAGCAGCTCGGGACTAGCGGGAGTATCCTACGAGCAGTACTTC
CDR3: CASSSGLAGVSYEQYF

V: TRBV28
size: NA
D: TRBD1
J: TRBJ1-4
DNA: TGTGCCAGCAATACGGAGGGCAGGGGGTCTGCAAAACTGTTTTTT
CDR3: CASNTEGRGSAKLFF

V: TRBV2
size: NA
D: NA
J: TRBJ1-4
DNA: TGTGCCAGCAGTGACAGGGCAAACGAAAAACTGTTTTTT
CDR3: CASSDRANEKLFF

V: TRBV28
size: once
D: TRBD2
J: TRBJ2-1
DNA: TGTGCCAGCATTGACGGGAGGGCAAACAATGAGCAGTTCTTC
CDR3: CASIDGRANNEQFF

V: TRBV27
size: NA
D: TRBD1
J: TRBJ1-2
DNA: TGTGCCAGCAGCGACAGGGGGCACTATGGCTACACCTTC
CDR3: CASSDRGHYGYTF

V: TRBV4-1
size: NA
D: NA
J: TRBJ2-5
DNA: TGCGCCAGCAGTCAGGGCGGGGTCGCGAGGGAGACCCAGTACTTC
CDR3: CASSQGGVARETQYF

V: TRBV5-4
size: NA
D: NA
J: TRBJ2-3
DNA: TGTGCCAGCAGCCCCGATGGAGCGGCCACAGATACGCAGTATTTT
CDR3: CASSPDGAATDTQYF

V: TRBV7-6
size: NA
D: TRBD2
J: TRBJ2-1
DNA: TGTGCCAGCAGCACCTGGACTAGCGGGAAGTATGAGCAGTTCTTC
CDR3: CASSTWTSGKYEQFF

V: TRBV4-2
size: NA
D: NA
J: TRBJ2-2
DNA: TGTGCCAGCAGCCCGGACGGGGATAACACCGGGGAGCTGTTTTTT
CDR3: CASSPDGDNTGELFF

V: TRBV6-6
size: NA
D: TRBD2
J: TRBJ2-5
DNA: TGTGCCAGCAGTCCGGGACTAACAGAGACCCAGTACTTC
CDR3: CASSPGLTETQYF

V: TRBV7-2
size: NA
D: NA
J: TRBJ2-5
DNA: TGTGCCAGCAGCTTGGTCCTAGCGCGCCAAGAGACCCAGTACTTC
CDR3: CASSLVLARQETQYF

V: TRBV6-5
size: NA
D: TRBD1
J: TRBJ1-2
DNA: TGTGCCAGCAGTTACATGGACAGGGGCGTGGGCTACACCTTC
CDR3: CASSYMDRGVGYTF

V: TRBV5-3
size: NA
D: NA
J: TRBJ2-2
DNA: TGTGCCAGAAGCTTGGCCTACCTCACCGGGGAGCTGTTTTTT
CDR3: CARSLAYLTGELFF

V: TRBV19
size: NA
D: TRBD1
J: TRBJ1-1
DNA: TGTGCCAGCCAGACAGGGACCATGAACACTGAAGCTTTCTTT
CDR3: CASQTGTMNTEAFF

V: TRBV29-1
size: NA
D: NA
J: TRBJ1-5
DNA: TGCAGCGTTGAAGATCTTCGAGGGAATCCCCAGCCCCAGCATTTT
CDR3: CSVEDLRGNPQPQHF

V: TRBV2
size: NA
D: TRBD1
J: TRBJ2-2
DNA: TGTGCCAGCCGGGACAGGGTGAACACCGGGGAGCTGTTTTTT
CDR3: CASRDRVNTGELFF

V: TRBV4-2
size: NA
D: NA
J: TRBJ1-3
DNA: TGTGCCAGCAGCCAAGTTACCATAATTCGGGTCGGGACTGGAAACACCATATATTTT
CDR3: CASSQVTIIRVGTGNTIYF

V: TRBV19
size: few
D: NA
J: TRBJ2-6
DNA: TGTGCCAGTAGTATACAGACTGGGGCCAACGTCCTGACTTTC
CDR3: CASSIQTGANVLTF

V: TRBV7-9
size: NA
D: NA
J: TRBJ1-2
DNA: TGTGCCAGCAGCTTCCCGGACAGCATCTATGGCTACACCTTC
CDR3: CASSFPDSIYGYTF